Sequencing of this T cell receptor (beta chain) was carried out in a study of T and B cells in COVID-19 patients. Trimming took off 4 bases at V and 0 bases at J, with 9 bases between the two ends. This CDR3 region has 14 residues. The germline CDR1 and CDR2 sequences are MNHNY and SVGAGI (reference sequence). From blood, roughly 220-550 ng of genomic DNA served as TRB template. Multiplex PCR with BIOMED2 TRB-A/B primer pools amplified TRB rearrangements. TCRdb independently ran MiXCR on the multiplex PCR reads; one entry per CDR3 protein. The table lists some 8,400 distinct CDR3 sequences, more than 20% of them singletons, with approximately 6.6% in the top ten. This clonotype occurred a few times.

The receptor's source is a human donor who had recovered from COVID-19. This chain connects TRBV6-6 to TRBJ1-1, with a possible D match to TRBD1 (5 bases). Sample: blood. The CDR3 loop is CASSWAGMNTEAFF. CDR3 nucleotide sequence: TGTGCCAGCAGTTGGGCAGGGATGAACACTGAAGCTTTCTTT.